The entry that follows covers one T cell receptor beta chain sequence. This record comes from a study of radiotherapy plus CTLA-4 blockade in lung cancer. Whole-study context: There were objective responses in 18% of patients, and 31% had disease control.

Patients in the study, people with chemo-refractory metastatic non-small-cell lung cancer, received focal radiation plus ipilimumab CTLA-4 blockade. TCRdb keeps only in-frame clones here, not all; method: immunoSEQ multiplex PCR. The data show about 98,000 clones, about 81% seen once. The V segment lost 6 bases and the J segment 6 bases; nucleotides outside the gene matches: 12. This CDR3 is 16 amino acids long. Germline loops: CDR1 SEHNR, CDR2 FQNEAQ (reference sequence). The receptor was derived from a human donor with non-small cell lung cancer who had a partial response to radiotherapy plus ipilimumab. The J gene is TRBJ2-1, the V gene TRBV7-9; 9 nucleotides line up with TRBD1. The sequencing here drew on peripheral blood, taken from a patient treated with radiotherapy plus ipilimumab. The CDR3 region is CASRHRWDRESNEQFF. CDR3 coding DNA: TGTGCCAGCAGACATCGTTGGGACAGGGAATCCAATGAGCAGTTCTTC. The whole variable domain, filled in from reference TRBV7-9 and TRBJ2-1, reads DTGVSQNPRHKITKRGQNVTFRCDPISEHNRLYWYRQTLGQGPEFLTYFQNEAQLEKSRLLSDRFSAERPKGSFSTLEIQRTEQGDSAMYLCASRHRWDRESNEQFFGPGTRLTVL.